This T cell receptor beta chain is drawn from a study of blood T cell repertoires in COVID-19. The protocol was immunoSEQ multiplex PCR, while the TCRdb copy is restricted to in-frame clones and leaves out a portion. Of tens of thousands of clones in the sample, about 82% are singletons; the top ten hold about a fifth. There are 15 residues in the CDR3. V trimming: 2 bases; J trimming: 7 bases; junction bases outside the gene matches: 10. Germline-derived CDR1 and CDR2 are SEHNR and FQNEAQ (reference sequence). The source is a woman of 80 years or more in a cohort sampled during active or convalescent COVID-19. Sequenced material: peripheral blood. V usage is TRBV7-9 and J usage is TRBJ1-2; 7 bases fit TRBD1. CDR3 loop: CASSLSDRTGGGYTF. In nucleotides, the CDR3 is TGTGCCAGCAGCTTATCGGATAGGACAGGTGGTGGCTACACCTTC.